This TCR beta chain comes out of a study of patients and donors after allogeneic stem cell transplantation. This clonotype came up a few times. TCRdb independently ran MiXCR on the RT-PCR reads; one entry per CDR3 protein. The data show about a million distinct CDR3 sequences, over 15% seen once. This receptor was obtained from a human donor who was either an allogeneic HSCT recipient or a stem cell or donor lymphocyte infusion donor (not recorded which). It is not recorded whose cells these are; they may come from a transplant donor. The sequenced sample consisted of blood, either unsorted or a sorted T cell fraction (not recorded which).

The CDR3 bases are TGCGCCAGCAGCTTGGAAGGACAGACCTACGAGCAGTACTTC. It translates to CASSLEGQTYEQYF. The chain is built from TRBV5-1 and TRBJ2-7; maybe TRBD1 (6 bases). V was shortened by 0 bases and J by 2 bases, with 9 bases between the two germline ends. Germline V gene lookup returns CDR1 SGHRS and CDR2 YFSETQ. This CDR3 region has 14 residues.